These 8 T cell receptor beta chains were all obtained from the same sample, sequenced in a study of T-cell reconstitution after alpha-beta-depleted transplantation in children (dated by TCRdb to about 2016). The library was obtained by PCR. The sample was run on an Illumina HiSeq 2500. To normalize quantification of the TCRbeta repertoire, the TCR libraries were built with molecular barcoding that relied on unique molecular identifiers. The public reads were reanalyzed by TCRdb: fastp trimming at Q25, MiXCR alignment, in-frame beta chains only. Every entry covers one CDR3 protein and lists the most common genes and DNA from its rows. The sample contains about 440,000 distinct CDR3 sequences, around two fifths of them found a single time. 27% of the sample goes to the ten largest clones. Taken with the paper, the label for treatment or condition translates to: allogeneic hematopoietic cell transplantation with graft depleted of TCRalphabeta T cells and CD19 B cells.

The specimen comprised PBMCs, sampled before TCRalphabeta/CD19-depleted stem cell transplant. The receptors here all came from a girl aged 2-9 years with aplastic anemia, due to receive a stem cell transplant.

This clonotype has ten or more counts. The genes are TRBV5-1 and TRBJ1-2; 10 nucleotides line up with TRBD1. V trimming: 0 bases; J trimming: 7 bases; junction bases outside the gene matches: 15. Germline values: CDR1 SGHRS, CDR2 YFSETQ. This CDR3 is 18 amino acids long. Written as DNA, the CDR3 is TGCGCCAGCAGCTTGGCCCGGACAGGGGGGCCTACTCAATCTGGCTACACCTTC. It encodes CASSLARTGGPTQSGYTF. The full variable domain, its missing parts supplied by reference TRBV5-1 and TRBJ1-2, is KAGVTQTPRYLIKTRGQQVTLSCSPISGHRSVSWYQQTPGQGLQFLFEYFSETQRNKGNFPGRFSGRQFSNSRSEMNVSTLELGDSALYLCASSLARTGGPTQSGYTFGSGTRLTVV.

The chain combines TRBV9 with TRBJ2-1; TRBD2 matches at 12 bases. This CDR3 spans 16 amino acids. J was trimmed by 6 bases and V by 3 bases; bases with no gene match: 7. Germline CDR1 SGDLS, CDR2 YYNGEE. The CDR3, as DNA: TGTGCCAGCAGCGCTCTAGCGGGAGGGCCATCCAATGAGCAGTTCTTC. It yields the protein CASSALAGGPSNEQFF. Combining the CDR3 with reference TRBV9 and TRBJ2-1 gives the whole variable domain DSGVTQTPKHLITATGQRVTLRCSPRSGDLSVYWYQQSLDQGLQFLIQYYNGEERAKGNILERFSAQQFPDLHSELNLSSLELGDSALYFCASSALAGGPSNEQFFGPGTRLTVL.

There are many counts of this clonotype. The J gene is TRBJ2-5, the V gene TRBV28; D might be TRBD2 (6 bases). Germline V CDR1 and CDR2: MDHEN, SYDVKM. V was trimmed by 5 bases and J by 1 base, leaving 17 bases between them. The CDR3 has 16 amino acids. This CDR3 is CASSPFGGFVQETQYF. The CDR3 DNA sequence: TGTGCCAGCAGTCCGTTCGGGGGTTTCGTCCAAGAGACCCAGTACTTC.

There are a few counts of this clonotype. The chain has TRBV20-1 and TRBJ2-1; D is unclear. Trimming removed 3 bases from V and 0 bases from J, with 12 bases in between. CDR3 length equals 15 residues. Germline-derived CDR1 and CDR2 are DFQATT and SNEGSKA (reference sequence). The CDR3: CSARDRGSSYNEQFF. As DNA, the CDR3 is TGCAGTGCTAGGGATCGCGGTAGCTCCTACAATGAGCAGTTCTTC.

The V call is TRBV4-1, the J call TRBJ2-7; 11 nucleotides align to TRBD2. Per germline, CDR1 MGHRA and CDR2 YSYEKL. The junction had 8 bases not matched to a gene; V was cut back by 8 bases and J by 5 bases. The CDR3 is made up of 14 amino acids. CDR3 nucleotide sequence: TGCGCCAGCGGTATCACTAGCGGGAGCAACGAGCAGTACTTC. It codes for CASGITSGSNEQYF.

J is TRBJ2-7 and V is TRBV20-1; TRBD2 agrees at 13 bases. Trimming removed 5 bases from V and 10 bases from J; junction bases left unmatched: 5. Germline assignment: CDR1 DFQATT and CDR2 SNEGSKA (reference sequence). CDR3 length: 12 amino acids. CDR3 residues: CSAPGLAGDQYF. DNA for the CDR3: TGCAGTGCTCCTGGACTAGCGGGGGACCAGTACTTC.

This clonotype was seen a few times. The chain has TRBV11-2 and TRBJ2-3, with 11 bases lining up with TRBD1. Germline V lookup: CDR1 SGHAT, CDR2 FQNNGV. After removal of 5 bases from V and 0 bases from J, the junction contained 4 bases not matched to a gene. There are 16 residues in the CDR3. The DNA for the CDR3 is TGTGCCAGCAGCCTAGGGACAGGGGGGAGCACAGATACGCAGTATTTT. Translation: CASSLGTGGSTDTQYF.

This clonotype was seen a single time. The chain is built from TRBV27 and TRBJ2-3; D uncertain. V was trimmed by 7 bases and J by 2 bases, leaving 7 bases between them. The CDR3 covers 12 residues. Germline CDR1 reads MNHEY; CDR2 reads SMNVEV (reference sequence). CDR3 DNA: TGTGCCAGCACGTTCTTCACAGATACGCAGTATTTT. Encoded protein: CASTFFTDTQYF.